This T cell receptor beta chain derives from a study of blood T cells in healthy people across ages (dated by TCRdb to the mid-2010s). Describing the broader study: Template switching captured roughly one uniquely barcoded TCR beta cDNA molecule per two T cells in model experiments. Age-related changes in TCR beta repertoire diversity were measured in the study by deep sequencing normalized with unique cDNA molecular identifiers. Donors were grouped into four age groups: young (average about 15 years), middle-aged (roughly 40), aged (62) and long-lived (around 80). Donors of different ages were randomly distributed across sequencing lanes to avoid experimental bias. For two donors (one aged 18 to 29 and one aged 80 or older), the study analyzed two additional independent replicas of 1 million unique cDNA reads from the same blood draw. Overall results and qualifications from the work: As age increased, observed TCR beta diversity per million T cells dropped in a roughly linear way, and a significant reduction was already evident by age roughly 40. Estimates of total diversity based on one million sequenced T cells were considered lower bounds and underestimates. A strong correlation was found between observed TCR beta diversity and the percentage of naive T cells measured by flow cytometry. Compared with the aged group, more naive CD4+ T cells, fewer expanded clones and increased TCR diversity were shown by the long-lived group, suggesting age selection. Because the CMV infection status of the donors was unknown, age-related changes in expanded clonotypes may potentially have been confounded. Since profiling was done on bulk unsorted PBMCs, naive and antigen-experienced compartments could not be conclusively compared.

Details on this clonotype: Its cognate antigen has yet to be identified. Base qualities were left out, and no much larger clone turns up one base away.

The method behind the library was 5' RACE. The data were produced on an Illumina HiSeq 2500. The second PCR ran for about 7 to 11 cycles and used a J-beta primer mix along with a sample-barcoded 5' primer. Each TCR beta cDNA molecule received a unique molecular identifier from a template-switch 5' adaptor carrying 12 random nucleotides. Each sample yielded at least 2.5 million CDR3-containing paired-end reads. All of the RNA was converted into first-strand cDNA using the Mint cDNA synthesis kit, with a TRBC-specific oligonucleotide serving as the primer. After uracil-DNA glycosylase treatment, a first 18-cycle PCR used universal primers M1SS and BC2_uni_R on all cDNA. Processing in the source paper ran as follows. Each sample was normalized by randomly selecting 1 million high-quality reads, each carrying a distinct molecular identifier. Reads sharing molecular identifiers were discarded rather than binned into consensus sequences. MiTCR, run with a Q25 quality threshold and the strictest error-elimination algorithm, handled CDR3 identification, clonotype clustering and error correction. A nonparametric unseen species model with Euler transformation was used to estimate lower-bound total TCR beta diversity. TCRdb redid the processing of the public reads, applying fastp at Q25 and MiXCR, and retained in-frame beta chains. All rows with the same CDR3 protein become a single entry with the most common DNA and genes. What appears here as the V and J calls and clone size reflects TCRdb's work, not the paper's. This sample gives 800,000 to 900,000 distinct CDR3 sequences in total; approximately 59% of them show up just once. The ten largest clones represent around a quarter of the sample.

Donors were a few dozen systemically healthy Caucasian individuals from Russia aged roughly 6 to 90 years. Roughly 11 milliliters of peripheral blood were drawn from each donor into EDTA-treated Vacutainer tubes. PBMCs were isolated by Ficoll-Paque density-gradient centrifugation, with at least 7 million obtained per sample. Trizol reagent was used to extract total RNA from the PBMCs, yielding at least 5 micrograms per sample. For every donor, flow cytometry on a PBMC aliquot measured the percentage of naive CD45RAhigh/CD27high T cells. The germline V gene encodes CDR1 SGHRS and CDR2 YFSETQ. Its CDR3 holds 15 amino acids, cysteine through phenylalanine. The retained sequence is limited to the CDR3, 45 bases, with the frame set at the first base.

The sample consisted of blood. This TCR was recovered from a man younger than 40 in good health. In this chain, TRBV5-1 is recombined with TRBJ2-1, with 12 junctional bases fitting TRBD2. The DNA end is more similar to TRBJ2-7, so the J call may be wrong. The CDR3 here reads CASSWTSGAGNEQYF. The nucleotide sequence is TGCGCCAGCAGCTGGACTAGCGGGGCAGGCAATGAGCAGTACTTC.